This T cell receptor beta chain was recorded in a study of blood T cell repertoires in COVID-19. Background on the study: The United States, Italy and Spain were the sources of the acute and convalescent COVID-19 samples. T cells, B-cell-depleted T cells, or PBMCs provided the cDNA or gDNA that served as material.

In the source study's methods: Estimation of nucleated cell counts was performed using reference gene primer amplification. TCRdb's table, derived via immunoSEQ multiplex PCR, lists solely in-frame clones and lacks some. D and trimming were read from the DNA, whereas the V and J calls and clone size are those reported in that table. The sample consists of tens of thousands of clones, roughly 89% of them appearing once. Germline V gene data show CDR1 as MDHEN and CDR2 as SYDVKM. With 1 base removed from V and 0 bases from J, the gap between germline ends came to 9 bases. CDR3 length: 15 amino acids. The rearrangement links TRBV28 to TRBJ1-1; possibly TRBD1 for D (5 bases). The receptor was isolated from a woman of 80 years or more with active or convalescent COVID-19. The specimen sequenced was peripheral blood. The CDR3 here is CASSLSAGLNTEAFF. The CDR3 DNA follows: TGTGCCAGCAGTTTATCGGCAGGGCTGAACACTGAAGCTTTCTTT.